This T cell receptor beta chain was sequenced during a study of T cell responses to AZD1222 COVID-19 vaccine (dated by TCRdb to about 2021). Regarding the complete study: AZD1222 recipients whose second dose came at about 4 weeks and those whose second dose came at about 12 weeks were combined into one group, since spike-specific TCR depth and breadth did not differ between the two schedules. A total of just over 230 trial participants underwent TCR sequencing, of whom around 200 received two doses of AZD1222 and 26 received two doses of the MenACWY control vaccine. Trial participants were enrolled by age into 18-55, 56-69 and 70-plus year subgroups, with 148, 28 and 57 TCR-sequenced participants respectively.

V is cut by 3 bases and J by 3 bases, and the space between the germline ends is 11 bases. CDR1 is given as GTSNPN and CDR2 as SVGIG, both from the germline V gene (reference sequence). The CDR3 spans 13 residues, from the cysteine through the phenylalanine. Just the 39-base CDR3 DNA is kept, in frame starting at base 1. For this clone: The clone's antigen remains unknown. Nothing much larger sits one base from this clone, and base qualities are not available.

The CDR3 regions of human TCRbeta chains were analyzed by immunosequencing. As for the authors' bioinformatics: TCRs in the repertoires were matched against a reference library of SARS-CoV-2-specific TCRs that had been generated with the MIRA antigen-specificity platform. Breadth was defined as the fraction of unique TCRs that were SARS-CoV-2-associated, and depth was defined as the fraction of total T cells that were SARS-CoV-2-associated. Using the MIRA data, every spike-specific TCR was mapped to the spike region that the TCR reacted to and assigned to either a CD4 or a CD8 class. Log10-transformed breadth and depth values were compared by one-way ANOVA with Sidak's multiple comparisons tests. Held by TCRdb, this immuneACCESS table contains in-frame sequences only and omits some clones. Under half of the omission traces to an unresolved V gene where checked; the cause of the rest is unknown. That table is the source of V, J and clone size, and D and trimming were worked out from the DNA. The sample table holds about 97,000 clones, of which 88% were seen once. The top ten clonotypes cover 2.8% of the sample.

Beyond this particular receptor, the publication reports: Participants were mostly white British and included more females than males, and it was suggested by the authors that clonal diversity may have been underestimated. CD4 TCRs associated with the vaccine covered the entire spike protein, and the dominant responses were in regions 160-218 and 743-854. In the small 56-69-year group, the increase in depth fell short of significance, most likely because of low power. Nearly half of unique spike-specific TCRs reportedly recognized epitopes outside regions mutated in the B.1.351 and B.1.1.7 variants. After two AZD1222 doses, spike-specific TCR breadth and depth were significantly higher than at day 0 and than in MenACWY recipients. No day 14 peak-response samples were available, so repertoires were characterized only after the peak T cell response. Conclusions about previously exposed vaccinees are limited because only five to seven AZD1222 recipients were SARS-CoV-2 seropositive at baseline.

The time point label corresponds to: baseline before first vaccination. Vaccinee samples came from UK trials COV001 and COV002, including a single-blind randomized controlled phase 2/3 trial of AZD1222 (ChAdOx1 nCoV-19) in healthy adults. For TCRbeta chain sequencing, PBMC samples from trial participants were taken at day 0 and at day 28 after the second dose. This receptor was obtained from an adult in good health. The chain links TRBV30 with TRBJ1-2; the D segment cannot be called with confidence. The source was peripheral blood, collected on day 0 of AZD1222 vaccination. Here is the DNA: TGTGCCTGGAGGGAAGGGTTACACTATGGCTACACCTTC. Translated, it gives CAWREGLHYGYTF.